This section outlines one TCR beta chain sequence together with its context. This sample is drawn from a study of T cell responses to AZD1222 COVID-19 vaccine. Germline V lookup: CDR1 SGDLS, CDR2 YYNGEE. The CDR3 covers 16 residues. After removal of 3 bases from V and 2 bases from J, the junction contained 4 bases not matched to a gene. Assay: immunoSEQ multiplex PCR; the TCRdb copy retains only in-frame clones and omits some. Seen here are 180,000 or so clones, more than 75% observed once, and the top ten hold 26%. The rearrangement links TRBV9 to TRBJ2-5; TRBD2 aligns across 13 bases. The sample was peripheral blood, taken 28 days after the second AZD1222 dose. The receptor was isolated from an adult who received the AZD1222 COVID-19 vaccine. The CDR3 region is CASSGGLAGKQETQYF. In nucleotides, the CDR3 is TGTGCCAGCAGCGGGGGACTAGCGGGGAAACAAGAGACCCAGTACTTC.